These 11 T cell receptor beta chains were sequenced from one sample in a study of T cell repertoires in cytomegalovirus infection. Their recognized antigens are unknown. TCRdb independently ran MiXCR on the reads; one entry per CDR3 protein. The sample includes approximately 260,000 distinct CDR3 sequences, 20% to 25% of them seen just once. The sample consisted of cultured PBMCs, taken from culture after CMV antigen stimulation. These receptors were taken from a human donor in good health (CMV status not recorded). Some clones in this sample may be carry-over from other donors' samples.

The chain's CDR3 is CATLEHAGGKYNEQFF. The CDR3, as DNA: TGTGCCACCTTAGAACACGCGGGAGGTAAATACAATGAGCAGTTCTTC. The chain uses TRBV28 and TRBJ2-1, with 8 bases that match TRBD2. The CDR3 is made up of 16 amino acids. The germline CDR1 and CDR2 sequences are MDHEN and SYDVKM. The ends lost 10 bases at V and 4 bases at J; junction bases unmatched: 15.

This chain uses TRBV6-5 with TRBJ2-7; tentatively, D is TRBD2 (5 bases). V dropped 4 bases and J dropped 4 bases, with 11 bases sitting between them. In germline, CDR1 is MNHEY, CDR2 SVGAGI. This CDR3 has 13 amino acids. The CDR3 nucleotides read TGTGCCAGCAGTTGGGTGACGGGGTACGAGCAGTACTTC. This translates into CASSWVTGYEQYF.

The chain has TRBV23-1 and TRBJ2-5; D unclear. TRBV23-1 is an ORF; its function is uncertain. The CDR3 covers 15 residues. Trimming took 4 bases from V and 2 from J, leaving 14 bases between them. The CDR3 region is CASSPTEAAQETQYF. The CDR3 DNA follows: TGCGCCAGCAGTCCTACAGAAGCAGCGCAAGAGACCCAGTACTTC.

This clonotype was recorded a few times. This chain links TRBV6-2 or TRBV6-3 with TRBJ1-3, with D possibly being TRBD1 (6 bases). V was cut by 5 bases and J by 3 bases, with 14 bases left in between. The CDR3 is made up of 15 amino acids. Germline assignment: CDR1 MNHEY and CDR2 SVGEGT. The CDR3 coding sequence is TGTGCCAGCAGTACCGCGGACAGCTTTGGAAACACCATATATTTT. Amino acids: CASSTADSFGNTIYF.

The rearrangement links TRBV7-2 to TRBJ2-7; 9 bases are a match to TRBD2. With V trimmed by 4 bases and J by 5 bases, 6 bases remained unmatched. The CDR3 extends over 14 amino acids. Germline lookup yields CDR1 SGHTA and CDR2 FQGNSA. CDR3 amino acids: CASSSRIAGDEQYF. The CDR3 DNA reads as TGTGCCAGCAGCTCCCGAATAGCGGGAGACGAGCAGTACTTC.

This clonotype turned up a few times. The V and J genes are TRBV7-2 and TRBJ1-6; weak D call: TRBD1 (5 bases). The germline V gene has CDR1 SGHTA and CDR2 FQGNSA. The CDR3 extends over 15 amino acids. V dropped 7 bases and J dropped 5 bases, with 15 bases sitting between them. DNA of the CDR3: TGTGCCAGCACTCAAACGTTAGGGGATAATTCACCCCTCCACTTT. This encodes CASTQTLGDNSPLHF.

This chain uses TRBV6-1 with TRBJ2-3, with a weak D call TRBD2 (6 bases). The ends were cut back, 4 bases at V and 2 bases at J, with 16 bases in the middle. Per the germline V gene, CDR1 is MNHNS and CDR2 is SASEGT. The CDR3 is 16 amino acids. For the CDR3, the DNA is TGTGCCAGCAGTGCACTCTCCGGGGGTGTCACAGATACGCAGTATTTT. Translated: CASSALSGGVTDTQYF.

The chain recombines TRBV28 with TRBJ2-7, with D unclear. The V end was cut by 8 bases, the J end by 2 bases, with 7 bases between. The germline CDR1 and CDR2 sequences are MDHEN and SYDVKM. The CDR3 spans 11 residues. The CDR3 here is CASQVAYEQYF. The CDR3 region has the DNA TGTGCCAGCCAGGTTGCCTACGAGCAGTACTTC.

The genes are TRBV10-3 and TRBJ2-1, with 9 bases matching TRBD2. This CDR3 is built from 15 residues. Unmatched junction bases numbered 7, after V lost 7 bases and J lost 3 bases. The germline V gene encodes CDR1 ENHRY and CDR2 SYGVKD. The DNA for the CDR3 is TGTGCCATCAATGGAGCGGGGGGTATCTACAATGAGCAGTTCTTC. Protein product: CAINGAGGIYNEQFF.

This clonotype was picked up many times. The chain is built from TRBV7-2 and TRBJ1-2; tentative D call: TRBD1 (6 bases). V lost 8 bases and J lost 0, with 13 bases in between. CDR1 SGHTA and CDR2 FQGNSA come from the germline V gene. This CDR3 comprises 14 residues. CDR3 bases: TGTGCCAGCGGCCCCGGGGGCTCTAACTATGGCTACACCTTC. This translates into CASGPGGSNYGYTF.

The genes are TRBV5-6 and TRBJ2-4; the D is unclear. Germline V gives CDR1 SGHDT, CDR2 YYEEEE. The CDR3 spans 13 residues. V lost 0 bases and J lost 5, with 6 bases in between. The CDR3 sequence is CASSLGAENIQYF. The CDR3 nucleotides are TGTGCCAGCAGCTTGGGGGCTGAAAACATTCAGTACTTC.